The present entry profiles one TCR beta chain with its context. This sample was included in a study of blood T cell repertoires in COVID-19. Study summary: The United States, Italy and Spain were the sources of the acute and convalescent COVID-19 samples. Sample material is recorded as cDNA or gDNA derived from T cells, B-cell-depleted T cells, or PBMCs.

Methods used by the authors: Scientists estimated how many nucleated cells there were by amplifying reference gene primers. Sequencing was performed with immunoSEQ multiplex PCR; in TCRdb, only in-frame clones are kept and a portion is missing. That table gives V, J and clone size, and the DNA gave D and trimming. The sample has roughly 160,000 clones, roughly 91% seen once. Germline V lookup: CDR1 MDHEN, CDR2 SYDVKM. The V gene end was trimmed by 6 bases and the J gene end by 7 bases; junction bases not matched to a gene: 10. The CDR3 totals 15 residues. The chain links TRBV28 to TRBJ1-1; 11 nucleotides match TRBD1. This sequence was found in a man between 18 and 35 years old with acute or convalescent COVID-19. The material sequenced was peripheral blood. The CDR3 nucleotides read TGTGCCAGCAGGGCCCCGGACAGGGGGCATTTTGAAGCTTTCTTT. Protein product: CASRAPDRGHFEAFF.